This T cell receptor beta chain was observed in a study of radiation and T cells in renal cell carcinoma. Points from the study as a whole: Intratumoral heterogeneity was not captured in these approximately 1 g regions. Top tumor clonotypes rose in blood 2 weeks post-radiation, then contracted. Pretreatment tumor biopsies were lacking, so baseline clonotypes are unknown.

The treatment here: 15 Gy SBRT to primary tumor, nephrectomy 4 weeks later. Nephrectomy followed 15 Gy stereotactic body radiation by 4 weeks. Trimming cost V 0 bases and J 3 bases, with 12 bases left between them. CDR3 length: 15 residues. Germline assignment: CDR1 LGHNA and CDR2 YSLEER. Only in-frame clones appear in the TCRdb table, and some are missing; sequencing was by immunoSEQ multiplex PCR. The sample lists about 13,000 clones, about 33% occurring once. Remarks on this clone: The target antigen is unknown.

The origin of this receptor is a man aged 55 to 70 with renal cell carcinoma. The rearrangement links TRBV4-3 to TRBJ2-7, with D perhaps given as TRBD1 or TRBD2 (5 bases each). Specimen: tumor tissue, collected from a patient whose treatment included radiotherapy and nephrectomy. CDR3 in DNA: TGCGCCAGCAGCCAAGATAGCCGGGGCCTCTACGAGCAGTACTTC. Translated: CASSQDSRGLYEQYF.